The 24 T cell receptor beta chains given below trace back to one sample, sequenced in a study of CD8+ T cells in alopecia areata. Treatment: oral pan-JAK inhibitor, 5-10 mg twice daily. cDNA prepared by RNA extraction and subsequent reverse transcription served as the template for sequencing. Measured with immunoSEQ multiplex PCR; TCRdb has only the in-frame clones, and not every one. The table includes about 64,000 clones, about half detected once. Sequences were derived from CD8+ T cells sorted from blood, sampled at approximately week 36, from a patient treated with tofacitinib. These receptors were taken from a human donor with alopecia areata.

This clone was observed a handful of times. This sequence joins TRBV7-2 and TRBJ2-3; D might be TRBD1 or TRBD2, each matching 5 bases. Germline-derived CDR1 and CDR2 are SGHTA and FQGNSA. The CDR3 extends over 13 amino acids. V gave up 5 bases and J gave up 6 bases, with 12 bases separating them. CDR3 region: CASSTNWGDTQYF. CDR3 coding DNA: TGTGCCAGCAGCACTAATTGGGGGGATACGCAGTATTTT.

The genes are TRBV5-1 and TRBJ1-2, with TRBD1 as a possible D gene (5 bases). The ends were cut back, 4 bases at V and 2 bases at J, with 15 bases in the middle. The CDR3 spans 15 residues. CDR1 is SGHRS, CDR2 YFSETQ, per germline. For the CDR3, the DNA is TGCGCCAGCAGCCCCGGTTCGGGACGGAACTATGGCTACACCTTC. Residues: CASSPGSGRNYGYTF.

The J gene is TRBJ2-2, the V gene TRBV2; D is uncertain. Germline V gene lookup returns CDR1 SNHLY and CDR2 FYNNEI. The CDR3 has 14 amino acids. Trimming pared 7 bases from V and 3 bases from J, leaving 12 bases between. This CDR3 is CASIHSHHTGELFF. The DNA of the CDR3 is TGTGCCAGCATACACTCGCACCACACCGGGGAGCTGTTTTTT.

The chain carries TRBV29-1 and TRBJ1-2; D is uncertain. V was trimmed by 2 bases and J by 13 bases, leaving 11 bases between them. CDR1 is SQVTM and CDR2 is ANQGSEA in the germline V gene. CDR3 length: 10 residues. This CDR3 is CSVELPGSTF. The CDR3 DNA reads as TGCAGCGTTGAACTGCCGGGTTCCACCTTC. Supplemented by reference TRBV29-1 and TRBJ1-2, the full variable domain reads SAVISQKPSRDICQRGTSLTIQCQVDSQVTMMFWYRQQPGQSLTLIATANQGSEATYESGFVIDKFPISRPNLTFSTLTVSNMSPEDSSIYLCSVELPGSTFGSGTRLTVV.

J is TRBJ2-3 and V is TRBV4-2; the match to TRBD2 covers 9 bases. The CDR3 totals 16 residues. V dropped 0 bases and J dropped 6; count of bases not matched to a gene: 7. Germline V gene lookup returns CDR1 LGHNA and CDR2 YNFKEQ. Here the CDR3 reads CASSQDSRLAADTQYF. The CDR3 nucleotides read TGTGCCAGCAGCCAAGATTCCCGACTAGCGGCGGATACGCAGTATTTT.

This sequence joins TRBV7-9 and TRBJ2-6, with unresolved D. The ends were cut back, 1 base at V and 4 bases at J, with 14 bases in the middle. Per germline, CDR1 SEHNR and CDR2 FQNEAQ (reference sequence). The CDR3 sequence is 17 residues long. The CDR3 loop is CASSLGHENSGANVLTF. CDR3 nucleotides: TGTGCCAGCAGCTTAGGACACGAAAACTCCGGGGCCAACGTCCTGACTTTC.

Only a few counts were recorded for this clone. V gene TRBV9 combines with J gene TRBJ2-7; D is undetermined. Germline V gives CDR1 SGDLS, CDR2 YYNGEE. V was trimmed by 4 bases and J by 3 bases, leaving 17 bases between them. The CDR3 is 15 residues long. The CDR3: CASSPTSSKHYEQYF. CDR3 DNA sequence: TGTGCCAGCAGCCCCACTTCCTCGAAACACTACGAGCAGTACTTC.

This clone is categorized as hyperexpanded (1% or more). This chain links TRBV4-1 with TRBJ2-1; unclear D gene. CDR1 and CDR2 from the germline V gene are MGHRA and YSYEKL. The CDR3 consists of 13 residues. V lost 0 bases and J 6 bases, leaving 6 bases between the germline ends. The CDR3 nucleotides read TGCGCCAGCAGCCAAGAGGGTTCCAATGAGCAGTTCTTC. It codes for CASSQEGSNEQFF.

The CDR3 is CASSPRSVGELFF. For the CDR3, the DNA is TGTGCCAGCAGTCCCCGTAGCGTCGGGGAGCTGTTTTTT. This chain links TRBV7-9 with TRBJ2-2, with D possibly being TRBD2 (5 bases). The V gene lost 6 bases and the J gene lost 7 bases, with 12 bases spanning the gap. Germline-derived CDR1 and CDR2 are SEHNR and FQNEAQ (reference sequence). This CDR3 is 13 amino acids long.

This clone was recorded a few times. V gene TRBV29-1 combines with J gene TRBJ2-7, with D perhaps being TRBD1 or TRBD2 (5 bases each). Germline values: CDR1 SQVTM, CDR2 ANQGSEA. The CDR3 is 14 residues long. Trimming cost V 2 bases and J 0 bases, with 11 bases left between them. DNA of the CDR3: TGCAGCGTTGAAAGTGGGACGGCCTCCTACGAGCAGTACTTC. It yields the protein CSVESGTASYEQYF.

The chain has TRBV6-1 and TRBJ2-7; 9 bases fit TRBD2. Per the germline V gene, CDR1 is MNHNS and CDR2 is SASEGT. The ends lost 4 bases at V and 0 bases at J; junction bases unmatched: 7. This CDR3 region has 16 residues. The CDR3 bases are TGTGCCAGCAGTGCCCGACTAGCGGACAGCTCCTACGAGCAGTACTTC. It codes for CASSARLADSSYEQYF.

The rearrangement joins TRBV27 to TRBJ2-1; 7 bases are a match to TRBD2. With 4 bases clipped from V and 8 bases from J, the junction kept 14 bases outside the gene matches. From germline, CDR1 is MNHEY and CDR2 SMNVEV (reference sequence). CDR3 length: 16 residues. This CDR3 is CASSSLAREKDDEQFF. The CDR3 DNA sequence: TGTGCCAGCAGTTCCCTAGCGCGGGAGAAGGACGATGAGCAGTTCTTC.

This clone was observed a handful of times. This chain joins TRBV7-9 and TRBJ1-1; TRBD1 might be the D (5 bases). CDR1 and CDR2 from the germline V gene are SEHNR and FQNEAQ (reference sequence). The CDR3 is made up of 12 amino acids. V was trimmed by 6 bases and J by 6 bases, leaving 11 bases between them. The CDR3 DNA follows: TGTGCCAGCAGTCTGGGGGGAGCTGAAGCTTTCTTT. It specifies CASSLGGAEAFF. The full variable domain, rest sourced from reference TRBV7-9 and TRBJ1-1, is DTGVSQNPRHKITKRGQNVTFRCDPISEHNRLYWYRQTLGQGPEFLTYFQNEAQLEKSRLLSDRFSAERPKGSFSTLEIQRTEQGDSAMYLCASSLGGAEAFFGQGTRLTVV.

Only a few counts were recorded for this clone. The V call is TRBV30, the J call TRBJ2-5; 7 nucleotides line up with TRBD2. After removal of 2 bases from V and 7 bases from J, the junction contained 7 bases not matched to a gene. CDR1 is GTSNPN, CDR2 SVGIG, per germline (reference sequence). The CDR3 contains 13 residues. The DNA for the CDR3 is TGTGCCTGGAGTCCCCCGGGGGAGGGGACCCAGTACTTC. Protein product: CAWSPPGEGTQYF.

This clone was observed once. The rearrangement links TRBV6-5 to TRBJ1-2; D is unresolved. The germline V gene encodes CDR1 MNHEY and CDR2 SVGAGI. V was shortened by 1 base and J by 6 bases, with 9 bases between the two germline ends. The CDR3 length is 13 residues. The CDR3 loop reads CASSYLGRDGYTF. CDR3 DNA sequence: TGTGCCAGCAGTTACTTGGGGAGAGATGGCTACACCTTC.

This CDR3 reads CASSLGGLTEAFF. DNA for the CDR3: TGTGCCAGCAGTTTAGGGGGGCTCACTGAAGCTTTCTTT. The rearrangement uses TRBV27 and TRBJ1-1, with a tentative D call TRBD1 (6 bases). Between the trimmed V and J ends, which lost 2 bases and 4 bases, there was a span of 8 bases. From germline, CDR1 is MNHEY and CDR2 SMNVEV (reference sequence). The CDR3 totals 13 residues.

This clone has just a few counts. V is TRBV25-1 and J is TRBJ2-7; tentative D call: TRBD1 (6 bases). The germline V and J ends were trimmed by 10 bases and 3 bases, with 22 bases remaining between them. This CDR3 spans 15 amino acids. Looked up from germline, CDR1 is MGHDK and CDR2 is SYGVNS. The DNA for the CDR3 is TGTGCCACCCACATCCCTGACAGGCTTCGCTACGAGCAGTACTTC. Its translation: CATHIPDRLRYEQYF.

This clone has only a few counts. The chain is built from TRBV5-6 and TRBJ2-7, with 11 bases lining up with TRBD1. Germline V gene sequence: CDR1 SGHDT, CDR2 YYEEEE. The CDR3 contains 14 residues. V gave up 4 bases and J gave up 5 bases; unmatched junction bases: 5. CDR3 DNA: TGTGCCAGCAGCCTCGGGACAGGGGGAGACGAGCAGTACTTC. Its translation is CASSLGTGGDEQYF.

The genes are TRBV2 and TRBJ2-7; D may be TRBD1 (8 bases). Germline V gives CDR1 SNHLY, CDR2 FYNNEI. The CDR3 contains 19 residues. The chain's CDR3 is CVAREVGTGTSEASYEQYF. CDR3 bases: TGTGTCGCCCGGGAGGTAGGGACAGGAACATCCGAAGCTTCCTACGAGCAGTACTTC.

This chain uses TRBV27 with TRBJ2-1, with 11 bases identical to TRBD2. CDR1 is MNHEY and CDR2 is SMNVEV in the germline V gene (reference sequence). This CDR3 is built from 15 residues. V lost 3 bases and J lost 4; bases outside the gene matches: 2. CDR3 residues: CASSFGTSGYNEQFF. CDR3 nucleotides: TGTGCCAGCAGTTTTGGGACTAGCGGATACAATGAGCAGTTCTTC.

The J gene is TRBJ2-2, the V gene TRBV25-1; D not resolved. The germline V and J ends were trimmed by 2 bases and 6 bases, with 4 bases remaining between them. The germline V gene encodes CDR1 MGHDK and CDR2 SYGVNS. This CDR3 region has 12 residues. CDR3 residues: CASSEVPGELFF. The CDR3 DNA sequence: TGTGCCAGCAGTGAAGTCCCCGGGGAGCTGTTTTTT.

The chain couples TRBV5-6 to TRBJ2-1, with D hard to call. V was trimmed by 0 bases and J by 8 bases, leaving 9 bases between them. CDR1 SGHDT and CDR2 YYEEEE come from the germline V gene. The CDR3 consists of 13 residues. The CDR3 sequence is CASSLASSDEQFF. CDR3 coding DNA: TGTGCCAGCAGCTTGGCATCGTCGGATGAGCAGTTCTTC.

The chain recombines TRBV4-3 with TRBJ1-1, with D perhaps TRBD1 (6 bases). V gave up 3 bases and J gave up 1 base, with 9 bases separating them. CDR1 and CDR2 (germline): LGHNA, YSLEER. The CDR3 has 14 amino acids. The CDR3 reads CASSHGQRNTEAFF. CDR3 bases: TGCGCCAGCAGCCATGGACAGAGGAACACTGAAGCTTTCTTT.

CDR3 in DNA: TGTGCCAGCAGCGTAGGTTGGGGGCCCACAGATACGCAGTATTTT. This gives the protein CASSVGWGPTDTQYF. V and J are TRBV9 and TRBJ2-3, with D perhaps TRBD1 (6 bases). Germline values: CDR1 SGDLS, CDR2 YYNGEE. CDR3 length equals 15 residues. The germline V and J ends were trimmed by 0 bases and 2 bases, with 10 bases remaining between them. The full variable domain, completed using reference TRBV9 and TRBJ2-3, is DSGVTQTPKHLITATGQRVTLRCSPRSGDLSVYWYQQSLDQGLQFLIQYYNGEERAKGNILERFSAQQFPDLHSELNLSSLELGDSALYFCASSVGWGPTDTQYFGPGTRLTVL.